This T cell receptor beta chain was found in a study of CD8 T cells in ankylosing spondylitis (dated by TCRdb to between 2016 and 2019). Regarding the complete study: To find TCR variants linked to disease, the study profiled T cell receptor beta repertoires in ankylosing spondylitis patients and healthy donors. The full study cohort comprised 25 ankylosing spondylitis patients and some 100 healthy donors. Peripheral blood was sampled, and synovial fluid was also collected from ankylosing spondylitis patients. Points the paper makes about the study in general: The disease-linked clones were reported to be significantly enriched in matched synovial fluid samples from ankylosing spondylitis patients. Some of the motif variants had been reported before in the synovial fluid and blood of reactive arthritis patients, a finding that suggests common disease-initiation mechanisms. In peripheral blood, the disease-linked clones were found at relatively low frequencies and had a CD8+ phenotype. Blood from ankylosing spondylitis patients appeared to be characterized by a TCR beta motif made up of seven or eight highly homologous amino acid variants.

For each ankylosing spondylitis patient, the synovial fluid sample was matched to a blood sample from that same patient. Sequenced on an Illumina HiSeq 2500. TCR beta libraries were prepared by quantitative 5'-RACE with molecular barcodes. Processing in the source paper ran as follows. Disease-linked TCR variants were identified with a new computational method built on a probabilistic model of VDJ rearrangement. Using fastp trimming at Q25 and MiXCR clonotype assembly, TCRdb reanalyzed the public sequencing data and kept in-frame beta chains. For every CDR3 protein sequence, its rows merge into one entry that carries the most common genes and DNA. It is TCRdb's table, rather than the study itself, that gives the V and J calls and clone size. This sample gives 50,000 to 75,000 distinct CDR3 sequences in total; about 6.2% of them show up just once. Together, the top ten hold approximately 5% of the sample.

V and J are trimmed by 3 bases and 12 bases, and the gene matches miss 13 bases of the junction. The CDR3 contains 14 residues, cysteine and phenylalanine counted. The read is trimmed to its CDR3 DNA, 42 bases read in frame from base 1. The germline V gene yields SGHRS for CDR1 and YFSETQ for CDR2. This clonotype was picked up many times. The antigen it recognizes is unknown. The sample holds no much larger clone one base away, and base qualities are not on file. The sequenced material came from synovial fluid, either unsorted or a sorted T cell fraction (not recorded which). The chain joins TRBV5-1 to TRBJ2-7; 9 central nucleotides agree with TRBD2. The TCR comes from a male donor with ankylosing spondylitis. The CDR3 is CASSWGASGAFLYF. The sequence in DNA is TGCGCCAGCAGCTGGGGAGCTAGCGGGGCATTCCTGTACTTC.